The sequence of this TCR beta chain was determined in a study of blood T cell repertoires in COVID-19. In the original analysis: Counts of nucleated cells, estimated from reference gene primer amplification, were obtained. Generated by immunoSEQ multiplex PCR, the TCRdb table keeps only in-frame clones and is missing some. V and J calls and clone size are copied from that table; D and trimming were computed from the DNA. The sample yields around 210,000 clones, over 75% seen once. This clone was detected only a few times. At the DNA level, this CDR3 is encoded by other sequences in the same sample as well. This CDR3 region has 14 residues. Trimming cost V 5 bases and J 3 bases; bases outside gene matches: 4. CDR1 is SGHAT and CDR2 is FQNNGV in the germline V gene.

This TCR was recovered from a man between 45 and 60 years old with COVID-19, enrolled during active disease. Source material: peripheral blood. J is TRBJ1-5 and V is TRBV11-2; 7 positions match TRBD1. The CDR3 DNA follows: TGTGCCAGCAGCCCGGGGACAGCCAATCAGCCCCAGCATTTT. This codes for CASSPGTANQPQHF.